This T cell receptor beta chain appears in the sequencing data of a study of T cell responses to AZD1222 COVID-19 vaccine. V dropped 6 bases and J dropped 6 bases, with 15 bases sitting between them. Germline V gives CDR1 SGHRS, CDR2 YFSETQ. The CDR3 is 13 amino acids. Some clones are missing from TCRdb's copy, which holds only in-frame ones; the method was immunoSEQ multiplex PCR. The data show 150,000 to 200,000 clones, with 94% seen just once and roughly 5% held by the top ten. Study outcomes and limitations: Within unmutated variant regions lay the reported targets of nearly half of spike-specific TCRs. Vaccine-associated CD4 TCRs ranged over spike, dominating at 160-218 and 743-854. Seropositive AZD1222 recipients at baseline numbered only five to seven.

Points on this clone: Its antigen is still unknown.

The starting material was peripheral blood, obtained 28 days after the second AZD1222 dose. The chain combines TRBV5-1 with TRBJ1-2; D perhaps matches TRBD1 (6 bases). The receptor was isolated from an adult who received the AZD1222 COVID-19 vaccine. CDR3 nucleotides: TGCGCCAGCAACTCAGGGGCCCCTGATGGCTACACCTTC. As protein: CASNSGAPDGYTF.